The clone carrying this T cell receptor (beta chain) was detected once. Its antigen remains unidentified. The protocol was immunoSEQ multiplex PCR, while the TCRdb copy is restricted to in-frame clones and leaves out a portion. In the table there are more than 13,000 clones, roughly 83% of which are singletons. The sample comes from a study of early stage breast cancer tumors. Study at large: About 80% of the 16 invasive tumors were ER+, PR+ and HER2-. About 10-fold was the mean read coverage per sample. Whole-study findings and limits: Tumors had roughly 2.5-fold higher T cell density than normal breast.

V was pared by 1 base and J by 6 bases, with 10 bases between. Germline loops: CDR1 SGDLS, CDR2 YYNGEE. There are 14 residues in the CDR3. The chain employs TRBV9 and TRBJ2-2, with D perhaps TRBD2 (6 bases). The sequence was obtained from a person in their fifties with breast cancer. Sequenced material: normal breast tissue next to the tumor. CDR3 residues: CASSVRLASGELFF. The CDR3 DNA follows: TGTGCCAGCAGCGTACGCCTAGCGTCCGGGGAGCTGTTTTTT.